This T cell receptor beta chain was documented in a study of T cells in Graves' hyperthyroidism and ophthalmopathy. This clonotype was picked up many times. From under 12 ml of fresh peripheral blood, PBMCs were isolated. There were TCR beta CDR3 regions amplified from RNA transcripts. RT-PCR in the first round (using the HTBI primer set) targeted the TCR CDR3. TCRdb redid the calling of the multiplex PCR reads with MiXCR, one entry per CDR3 protein. This sample yields around 270,000 distinct CDR3 sequences, of which roughly a fifth are seen a single time; under 45% belongs to the top ten. The J segment lost 5 bases and the V segment lost 3 bases, leaving 12 bases of the junction unmatched. CDR1 and CDR2 from the germline V gene are DFQATT and SNEGSKA (reference sequence). There are 15 residues in the CDR3.

The sequencing input was blood. This rearrangement joins TRBV20-1 to TRBJ2-5; 7 nucleotides align to TRBD2. This sequence was found in a man between 45 and 60 years old with Graves' ophthalmopathy. CDR3 nucleotides: TGCAGTGCTAGCCCCCCCTCGGGAGGACTTGAGACCCAGTACTTC. Its translation is CSASPPSGGLETQYF.